The subject of this entry is one T cell receptor beta chain. Its antigen is as yet unknown. This specimen belongs to a study of T-cell reconstitution after alpha-beta-depleted transplantation in children. Preparation of the TCRbeta library involved a method that used unique molecular identifiers. TCRdb ran MiXCR on the PCR reads and lists one entry per CDR3 protein. In the table there are hundreds of thousands of distinct CDR3 sequences, about an eighth of which are singletons. The study's findings and limits: Expanded graft clones numbering several hundred reportedly gave rise to alpha-beta T cells about two months after transplant. There were some patients whose high TCRbeta diversity at day 60 came from surviving recipient T cells and thymic progenitors. After one year, T-cell counts and TCRbeta diversity mostly came from new T cells.

This specimen consisted of PBMCs, mostly from graft donor cells, obtained 360 days after TCRalphabeta/CD19-depleted stem cell transplant. This clonotype was obtained from a male patient between 10 and 17 years old who had a stem cell transplant for acute myeloid leukemia, so the T cells may come from the graft donor.

The CDR3 DNA reads TGTGCCAGCAGTTTCTGGAGACTAGCGGGAAAAGAACCTACCTACAATGAGCAGTTCTTC. Translation gives CASSFWRLAGKEPTYNEQFF. The chain employs TRBV27 and TRBJ2-1, with TRBD2 matching 11 bases. Germline CDR1 is MNHEY and CDR2 is SMNVEV (reference sequence). J lost 2 bases, V lost 3 bases, and 15 bases had no gene match. The CDR3 totals 20 residues.